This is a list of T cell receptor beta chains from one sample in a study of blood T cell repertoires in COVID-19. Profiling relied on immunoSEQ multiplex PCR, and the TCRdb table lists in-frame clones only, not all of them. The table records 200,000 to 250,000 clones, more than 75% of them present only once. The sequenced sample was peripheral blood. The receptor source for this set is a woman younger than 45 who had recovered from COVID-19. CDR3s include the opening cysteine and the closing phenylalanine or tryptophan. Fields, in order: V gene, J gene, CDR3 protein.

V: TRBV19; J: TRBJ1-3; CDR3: CASSPSGTGMAGNTIYF
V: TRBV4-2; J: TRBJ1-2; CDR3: CASSQGRTLDHGYTF
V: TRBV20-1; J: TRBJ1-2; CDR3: CSAPGGYGYTF
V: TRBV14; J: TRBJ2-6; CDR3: CASSQESGEVLTF
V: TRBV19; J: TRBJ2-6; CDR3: CASSSRNAGVSGANVLTF
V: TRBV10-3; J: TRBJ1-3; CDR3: CAISEAGTGVNTIYF
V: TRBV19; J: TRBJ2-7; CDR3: CATPRGSSYEQYF
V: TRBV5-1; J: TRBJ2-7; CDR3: CASSVQGISYEQYF
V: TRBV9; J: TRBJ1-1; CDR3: CASSVASGTGGLNTEAFF
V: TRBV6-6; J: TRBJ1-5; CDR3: CASSYSTRVRNQPQHF
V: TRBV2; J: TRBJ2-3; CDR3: CASRRLAGPSTDTQYF
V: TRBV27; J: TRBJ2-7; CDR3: CASSLRTSGGHEQYF
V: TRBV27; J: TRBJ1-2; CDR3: CASSLTGSRGGYTF
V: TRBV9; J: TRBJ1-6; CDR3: CASSDTGGNSPLHF
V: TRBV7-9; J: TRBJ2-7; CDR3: CASNTGLSPYEQYF
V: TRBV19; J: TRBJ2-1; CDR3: CASNGPVYNEQFF
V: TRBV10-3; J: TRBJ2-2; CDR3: CAISETSGGATGELFF
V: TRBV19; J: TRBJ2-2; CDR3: CASKYSVGPGELFF
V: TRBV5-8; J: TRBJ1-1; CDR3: CASTQAMDRGREAFF
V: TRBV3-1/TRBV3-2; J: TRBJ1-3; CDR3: CASSRYLPIVTTYQSGNTIYF
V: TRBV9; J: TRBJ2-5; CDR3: CASTGGQGGPETQYF
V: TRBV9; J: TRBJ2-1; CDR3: CASSVGAVVANEQFF
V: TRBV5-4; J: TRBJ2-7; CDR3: CASSFSGGSSYEQYF
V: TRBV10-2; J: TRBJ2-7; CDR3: CASSAGDSLYEQYF
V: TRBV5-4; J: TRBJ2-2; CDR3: CASSSGLAGGQGTGELFF
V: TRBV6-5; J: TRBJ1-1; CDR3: CASRIQANTEAFF
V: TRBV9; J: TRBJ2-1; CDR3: CASSVGGGVAGVSYNEQFF
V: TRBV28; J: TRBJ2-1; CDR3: CASSIAGEGDEQFF
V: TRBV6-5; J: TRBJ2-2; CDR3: CASSYSVGEVTGELFF
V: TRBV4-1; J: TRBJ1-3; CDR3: CASSHTPGLGGNTIYF
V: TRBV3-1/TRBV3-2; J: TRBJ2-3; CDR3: CASSLRLAGGRDTQYF
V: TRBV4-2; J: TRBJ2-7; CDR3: CASSQEEAHEQYF
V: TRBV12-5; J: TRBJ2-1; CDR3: CASGPSSGGSYNEQFF
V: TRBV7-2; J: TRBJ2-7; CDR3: CASSVTPGQGYEQYF
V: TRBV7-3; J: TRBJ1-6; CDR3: CASSQTGAVNSPLHF
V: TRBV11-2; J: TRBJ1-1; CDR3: CASSLIRDTEAFF
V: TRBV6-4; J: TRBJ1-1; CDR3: CASRDTDRASEAFF
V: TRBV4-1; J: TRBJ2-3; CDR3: CASSQDLGGRTDTQYF
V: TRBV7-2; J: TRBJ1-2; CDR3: CASSSNSYGYTF
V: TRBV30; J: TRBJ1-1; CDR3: CAWSTPTGGTEAFF
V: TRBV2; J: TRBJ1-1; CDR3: CASRDRAGTEAFF
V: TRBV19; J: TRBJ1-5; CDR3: CASTPGGFRNQPQHF
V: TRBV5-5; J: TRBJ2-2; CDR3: CASSLGGSGGTGELFF
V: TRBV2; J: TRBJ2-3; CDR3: CASSSSGLAGSDTQYF
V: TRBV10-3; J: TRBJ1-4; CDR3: CAISLTGSVSELFF
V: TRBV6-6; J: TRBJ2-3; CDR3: CASRADGYSTDTQYF
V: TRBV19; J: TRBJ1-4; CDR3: CASSSGGAEKLFF
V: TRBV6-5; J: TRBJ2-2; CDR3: CASDRGNTGELFF
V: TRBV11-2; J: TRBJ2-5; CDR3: CASSLVGGGVETQYF
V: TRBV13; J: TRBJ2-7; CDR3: CASNMGRQGYEQYF
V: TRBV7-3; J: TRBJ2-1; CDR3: CASSLSGTYNEQFF